The text below deals with one TCR beta chain. What it binds is unknown. Unique molecular identifiers tagged the TCRbeta library. MiXCR was run by TCRdb on the PCR reads, yielding one entry per CDR3 protein. This sample carries about 980,000 distinct CDR3 sequences, about 29% of them seen once, and the ten largest clones take over 25%. The CDR3 spans 15 residues. Germline CDR1 DFQATT, CDR2 SNEGSKA (reference sequence). V lost 6 bases and J lost 6; bases outside the gene matches: 15. These data originate in a study of T-cell reconstitution after alpha-beta-depleted transplantation in children. Study-level findings and limits: A year had passed since transplant, and T-cell counts and diversity by then came mostly from newly produced T cells. Alpha-beta T cells present about two months after transplant were reported to originate from several hundred expanded graft clones.

The sequence was obtained from a boy in the first two years of life who had a stem cell transplant for SCID, so the T cells may come from the graft donor. The sequenced sample was PBMCs, mostly from graft donor cells, obtained 360 days after TCRalphabeta/CD19-depleted stem cell transplant. The chain has TRBV20-1 and TRBJ1-1; TRBD1 aligns across 8 bases. CDR3 in DNA: TGCAGTGCAACAAACCCTTCAGGGGGCGTCGCTGAAGCTTTCTTT. It is translated as CSATNPSGGVAEAFF.